Reported below is one T cell receptor beta chain. The data stem from a study of blood T cell repertoires in COVID-19. The CDR3 has 15 amino acids. Germline V gene sequence: CDR1 SGHRS, CDR2 YFSETQ. Losses at the gene ends were 4 bases for V and 8 bases for J; bases not matched to a gene: 14. In the authors' methods: For nucleated cells, counts were estimated from reference gene primer amplification. Produced via immunoSEQ multiplex PCR; TCRdb's table is partial and in-frame only. V and J calls and clone size are those listed in that table; D and trimming were worked out from the DNA. The data contain around 250,000 clones, around 84% of them singletons. Individuals aged 18 to 89 years were recruited from fewer than 25 US areas. Cohort assignment relied on participant-reported clinical history.

The chain combines TRBV5-1 with TRBJ1-1, with 7 bases identical to TRBD1. The sequencing input was PBMCs or T cells enriched from blood (not recorded which). The source of this sequence is a man aged 25 to 40 with acute COVID-19. For the CDR3, the DNA is TGCGCCAGCAGCCCCTATCAAAGGGGGCAGGGAGAAGCTTTCTTT. It specifies CASSPYQRGQGEAFF.